The clone carrying this T cell receptor beta chain was observed a few times. The antigen remains unidentified. This sample is part of a study of T cells in Graves' hyperthyroidism and ophthalmopathy. General study findings and limits: Ophthalmopathy and stable hyperthyroidism were told apart by a 13 V-J model. It was a median about 6.5 months before onset that the model predicted ophthalmopathy.

Germline V gene sequence: CDR1 SGDLS, CDR2 YYNGEE. This CDR3 has 15 residues. The V and J ends lost 0 bases and 2 bases respectively, with 11 bases between them. The investigators amplified TCR beta CDR3 regions from RNA transcripts. The study used the HTBI primer set for a first-round RT-PCR of the TCR CDR3. One entry per CDR3 protein results from TCRdb running MiXCR on the multiplex PCR reads. The sample has around 530,000 distinct CDR3 sequences, roughly 15% seen once. This receptor was taken from a woman aged 18-35 years with Graves' ophthalmopathy. The chain joins TRBV9 to TRBJ1-1; D might be TRBD1 (5 bases). Sequencing was performed on blood. The CDR3 protein is CASSVGQGFNTEAFF. CDR3 coding DNA: TGTGCCAGCAGCGTAGGCCAGGGTTTCAACACTGAAGCTTTCTTT.